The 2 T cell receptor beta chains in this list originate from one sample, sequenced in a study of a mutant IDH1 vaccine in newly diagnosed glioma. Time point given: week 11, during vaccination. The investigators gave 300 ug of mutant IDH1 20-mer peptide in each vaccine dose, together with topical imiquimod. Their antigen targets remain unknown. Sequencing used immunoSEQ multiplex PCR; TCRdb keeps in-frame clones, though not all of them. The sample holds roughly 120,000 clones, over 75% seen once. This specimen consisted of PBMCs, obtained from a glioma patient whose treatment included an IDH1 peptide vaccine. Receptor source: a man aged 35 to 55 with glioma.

The CDR3 loop is CASSPEGQDSIYGYTF. The CDR3 DNA sequence: TGTGCCAGTAGTCCGGAGGGACAGGACTCGATCTATGGCTACACCTTC. The chain uses TRBV19 and TRBJ1-2; 8 nucleotides align to TRBD1. CDR3 size: 16 residues. The germline CDR1 and CDR2 sequences are LNHDA and SQIVND (reference sequence). After removal of 5 bases from V and 4 bases from J, the junction contained 12 bases not matched to a gene. The full variable domain, in which reference TRBV19 and TRBJ1-2 provide the parts outside the CDR3, is DGGITQSPKYLFRKEGQNVTLSCEQNLNHDAMYWYRQDPGQGLRLIYYSQIVNDFQKGDIAEGYSVSREKKESFPLTVTSAQKNPTAFYLCASSPEGQDSIYGYTFGSGTRLTVV.

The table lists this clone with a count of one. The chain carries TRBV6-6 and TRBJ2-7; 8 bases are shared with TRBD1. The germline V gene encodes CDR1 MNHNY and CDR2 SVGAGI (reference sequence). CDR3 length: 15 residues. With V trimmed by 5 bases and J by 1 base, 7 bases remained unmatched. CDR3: CASSNPTGESYEQYF. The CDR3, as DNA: TGTGCCAGCAGTAATCCGACAGGGGAGTCCTACGAGCAGTACTTC.